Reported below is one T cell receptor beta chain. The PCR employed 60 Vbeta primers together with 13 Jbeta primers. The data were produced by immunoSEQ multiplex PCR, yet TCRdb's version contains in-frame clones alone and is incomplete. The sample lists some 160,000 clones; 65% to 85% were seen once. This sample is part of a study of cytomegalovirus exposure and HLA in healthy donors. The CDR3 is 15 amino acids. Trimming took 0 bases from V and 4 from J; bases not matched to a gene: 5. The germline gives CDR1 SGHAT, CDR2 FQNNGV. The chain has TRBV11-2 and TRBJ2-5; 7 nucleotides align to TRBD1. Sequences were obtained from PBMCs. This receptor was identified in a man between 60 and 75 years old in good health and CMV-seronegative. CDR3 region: CASSLDPRTGETQYF. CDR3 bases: TGTGCCAGCAGCTTAGATCCCCGGACAGGAGAGACCCAGTACTTC.